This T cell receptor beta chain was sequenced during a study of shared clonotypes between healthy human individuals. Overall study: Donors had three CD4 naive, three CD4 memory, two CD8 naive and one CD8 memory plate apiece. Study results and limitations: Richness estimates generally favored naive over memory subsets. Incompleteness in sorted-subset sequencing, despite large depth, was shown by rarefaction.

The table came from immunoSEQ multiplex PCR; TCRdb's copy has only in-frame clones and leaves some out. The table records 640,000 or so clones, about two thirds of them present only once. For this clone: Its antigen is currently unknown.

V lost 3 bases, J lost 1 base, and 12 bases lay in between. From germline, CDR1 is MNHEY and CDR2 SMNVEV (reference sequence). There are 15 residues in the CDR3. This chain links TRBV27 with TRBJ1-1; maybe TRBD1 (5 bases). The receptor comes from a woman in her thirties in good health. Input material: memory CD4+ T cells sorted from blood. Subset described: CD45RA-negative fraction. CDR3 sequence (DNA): TGTGCCAGCAGTTTCAACTGGGGCGAGAACACTGAAGCTTTCTTT. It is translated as CASSFNWGENTEAFF.